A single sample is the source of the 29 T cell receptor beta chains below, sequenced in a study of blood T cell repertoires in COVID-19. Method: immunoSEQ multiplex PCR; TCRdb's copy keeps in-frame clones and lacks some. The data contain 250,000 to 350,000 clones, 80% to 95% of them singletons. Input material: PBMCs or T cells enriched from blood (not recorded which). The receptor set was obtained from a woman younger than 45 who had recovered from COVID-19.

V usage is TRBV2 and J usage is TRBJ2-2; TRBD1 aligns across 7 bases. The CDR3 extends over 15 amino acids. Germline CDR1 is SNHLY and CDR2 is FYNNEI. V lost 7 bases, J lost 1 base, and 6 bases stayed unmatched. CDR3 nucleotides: TGTGCCAGCACCAACAGGGGAGTGAACACCGGGGAGCTGTTTTTT. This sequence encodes CASTNRGVNTGELFF.

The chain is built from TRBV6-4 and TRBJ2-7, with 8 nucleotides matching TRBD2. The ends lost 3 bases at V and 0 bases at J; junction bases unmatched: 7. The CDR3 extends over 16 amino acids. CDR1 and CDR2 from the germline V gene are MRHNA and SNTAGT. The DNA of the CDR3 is TGTGCCAGCAGTGATGTAGGCCTAGCGGGCTCCTACGAGCAGTACTTC. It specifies CASSDVGLAGSYEQYF.

Here the CDR3 reads CASSLMSGDTGELFF. The CDR3 coding sequence is TGTGCCAGCAGCTTAATGTCCGGGGACACCGGGGAGCTGTTTTTT. The chain is built from TRBV5-4 and TRBJ2-2, with D perhaps TRBD2 (5 bases). The CDR3 runs to 15 residues. Deletions cut 2 bases from V and 3 bases from J, with 11 bases between. In germline, CDR1 is SGHNT, CDR2 YYREEE (reference sequence).

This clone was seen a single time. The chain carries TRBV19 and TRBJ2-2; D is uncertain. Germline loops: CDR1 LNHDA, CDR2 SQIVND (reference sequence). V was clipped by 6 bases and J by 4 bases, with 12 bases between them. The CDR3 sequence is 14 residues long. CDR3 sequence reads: CASSYRVGTGELFF. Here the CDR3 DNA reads TGTGCCAGTAGCTACCGCGTCGGCACCGGGGAGCTGTTTTTT.

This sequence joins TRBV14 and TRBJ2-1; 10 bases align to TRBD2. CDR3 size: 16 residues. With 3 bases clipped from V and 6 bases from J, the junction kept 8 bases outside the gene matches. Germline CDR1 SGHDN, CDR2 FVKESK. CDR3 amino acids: CASSQISGRWPNEQFF. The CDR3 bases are TGTGCCAGCAGCCAGATTAGCGGGAGGTGGCCCAATGAGCAGTTCTTC.

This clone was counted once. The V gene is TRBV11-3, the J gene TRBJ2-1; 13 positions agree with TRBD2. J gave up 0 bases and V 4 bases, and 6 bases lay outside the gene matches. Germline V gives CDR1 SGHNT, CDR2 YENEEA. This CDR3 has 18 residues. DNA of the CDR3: TGTGCCAGCAGCTGGTCCGGGACTAGCGGGAACTCCTACAATGAGCAGTTCTTC. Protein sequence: CASSWSGTSGNSYNEQFF.

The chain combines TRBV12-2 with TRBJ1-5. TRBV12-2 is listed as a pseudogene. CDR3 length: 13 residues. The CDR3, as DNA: TGTGCACGGGGGGGACACCTCAATCAGCCCCAGCATTTT. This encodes CARGGHLNQPQHF.

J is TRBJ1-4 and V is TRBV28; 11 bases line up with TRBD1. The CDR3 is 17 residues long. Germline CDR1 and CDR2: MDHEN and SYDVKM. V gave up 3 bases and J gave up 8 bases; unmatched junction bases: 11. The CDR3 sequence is CASSFERTGGTGEKLFF. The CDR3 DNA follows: TGTGCCAGCAGTTTCGAACGGACAGGGGGCACGGGGGAAAAACTGTTTTTT.

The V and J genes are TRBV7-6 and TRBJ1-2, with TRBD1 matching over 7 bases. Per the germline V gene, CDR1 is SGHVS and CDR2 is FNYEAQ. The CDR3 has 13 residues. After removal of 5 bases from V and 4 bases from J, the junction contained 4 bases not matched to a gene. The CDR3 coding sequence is TGTGCCAGCAGCCCACAGGGGAGCTATGGCTACACCTTC. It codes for CASSPQGSYGYTF.

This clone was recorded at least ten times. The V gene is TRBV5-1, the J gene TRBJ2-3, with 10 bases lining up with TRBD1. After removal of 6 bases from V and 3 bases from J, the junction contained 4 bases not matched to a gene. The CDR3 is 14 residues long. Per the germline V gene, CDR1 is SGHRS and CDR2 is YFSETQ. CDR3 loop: CASTRDRGTDTQYF. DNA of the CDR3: TGCGCCAGCACCCGGGACAGGGGAACAGATACGCAGTATTTT.

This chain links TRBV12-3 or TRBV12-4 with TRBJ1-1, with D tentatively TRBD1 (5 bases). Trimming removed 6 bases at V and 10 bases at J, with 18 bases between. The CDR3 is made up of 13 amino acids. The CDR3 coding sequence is TGTGCCAGCAGGCCTGGACAAATGGGGGGAGCTTTCTTT. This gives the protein CASRPGQMGGAFF.

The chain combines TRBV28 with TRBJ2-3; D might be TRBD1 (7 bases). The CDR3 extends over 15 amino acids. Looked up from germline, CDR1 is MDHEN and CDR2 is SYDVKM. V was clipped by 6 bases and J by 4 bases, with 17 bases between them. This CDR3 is CASRSGGLEADTQYF. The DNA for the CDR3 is TGTGCCAGCAGATCAGGGGGGCTGGAGGCAGATACGCAGTATTTT.

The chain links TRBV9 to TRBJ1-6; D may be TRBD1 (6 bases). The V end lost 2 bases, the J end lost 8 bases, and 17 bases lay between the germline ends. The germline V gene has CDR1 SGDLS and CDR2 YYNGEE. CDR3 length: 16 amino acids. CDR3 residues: CASSVQGNRVDSPLHF. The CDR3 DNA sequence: TGTGCCAGCAGCGTCCAGGGGAACAGGGTTGATTCACCCCTCCACTTT.

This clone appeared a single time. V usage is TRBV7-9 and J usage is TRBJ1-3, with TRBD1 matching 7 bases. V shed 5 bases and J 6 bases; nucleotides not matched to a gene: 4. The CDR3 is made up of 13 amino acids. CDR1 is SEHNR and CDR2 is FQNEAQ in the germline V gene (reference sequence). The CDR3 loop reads CASSGTAINTIYF. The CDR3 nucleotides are TGTGCCAGCAGCGGGACAGCCATAAACACCATATATTTT.

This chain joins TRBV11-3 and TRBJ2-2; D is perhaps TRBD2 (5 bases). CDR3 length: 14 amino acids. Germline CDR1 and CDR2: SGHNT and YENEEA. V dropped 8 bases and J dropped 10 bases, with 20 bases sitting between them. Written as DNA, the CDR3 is TGTGCCAGCCGCCGAGCAGAGGGCTCGGTGGAGCTGTTTTTT. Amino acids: CASRRAEGSVELFF.

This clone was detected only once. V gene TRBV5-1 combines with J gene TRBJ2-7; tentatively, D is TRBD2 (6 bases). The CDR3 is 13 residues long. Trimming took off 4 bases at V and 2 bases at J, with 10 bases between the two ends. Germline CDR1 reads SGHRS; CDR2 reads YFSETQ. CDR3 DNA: TGCGCCAGCAGCGGCGGGGCGGCCTACGAGCAGTACTTC. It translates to CASSGGAAYEQYF.

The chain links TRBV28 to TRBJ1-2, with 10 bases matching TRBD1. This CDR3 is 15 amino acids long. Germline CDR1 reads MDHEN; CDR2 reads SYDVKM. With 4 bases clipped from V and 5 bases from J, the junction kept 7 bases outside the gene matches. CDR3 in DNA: TGTGCCAGCAGTTCGCGGACAGGGGGAAGGTATGGCTACACCTTC. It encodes CASSSRTGGRYGYTF.

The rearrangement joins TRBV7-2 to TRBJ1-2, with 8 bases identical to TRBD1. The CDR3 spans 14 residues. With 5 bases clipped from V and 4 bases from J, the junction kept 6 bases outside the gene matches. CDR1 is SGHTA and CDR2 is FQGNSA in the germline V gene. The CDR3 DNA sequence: TGTGCCAGCAGCCAGCCGACAGGGGCCTATGGCTACACCTTC. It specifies CASSQPTGAYGYTF.

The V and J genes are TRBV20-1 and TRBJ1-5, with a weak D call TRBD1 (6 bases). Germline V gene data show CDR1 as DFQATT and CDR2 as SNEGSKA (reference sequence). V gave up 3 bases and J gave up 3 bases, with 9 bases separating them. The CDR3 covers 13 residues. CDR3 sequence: CSASAGANQPQHF. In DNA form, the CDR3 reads TGCAGTGCTAGTGCAGGGGCCAATCAGCCCCAGCATTTT.

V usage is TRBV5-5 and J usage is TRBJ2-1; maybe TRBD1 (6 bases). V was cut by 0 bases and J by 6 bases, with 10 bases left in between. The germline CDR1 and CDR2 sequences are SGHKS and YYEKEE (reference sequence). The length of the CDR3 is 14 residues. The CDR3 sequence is CASSLAGHSNEQFF. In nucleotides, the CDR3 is TGTGCCAGCAGCTTGGCGGGACATAGCAATGAGCAGTTCTTC.

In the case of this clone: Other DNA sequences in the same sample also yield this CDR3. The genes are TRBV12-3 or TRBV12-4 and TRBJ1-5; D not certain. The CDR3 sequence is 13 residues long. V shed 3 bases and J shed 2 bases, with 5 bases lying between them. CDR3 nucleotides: TGTGCCAGCAGTTTCGGTGGCAATCAGCCCCAGCATTTT. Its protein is CASSFGGNQPQHF.

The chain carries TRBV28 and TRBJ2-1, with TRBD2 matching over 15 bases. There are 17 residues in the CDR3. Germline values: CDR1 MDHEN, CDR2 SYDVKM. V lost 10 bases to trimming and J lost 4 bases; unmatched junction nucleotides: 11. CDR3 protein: CATLGLAGGLGYNEQFF. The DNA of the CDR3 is TGTGCCACCCTAGGACTAGCGGGAGGGTTGGGGTACAATGAGCAGTTCTTC.

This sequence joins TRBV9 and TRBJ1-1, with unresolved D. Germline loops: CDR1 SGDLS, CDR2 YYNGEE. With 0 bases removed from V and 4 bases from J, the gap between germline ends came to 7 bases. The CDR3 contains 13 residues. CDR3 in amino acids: CASSVAAGTEAFF. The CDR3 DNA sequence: TGTGCCAGCAGCGTAGCGGCAGGCACTGAAGCTTTCTTT.

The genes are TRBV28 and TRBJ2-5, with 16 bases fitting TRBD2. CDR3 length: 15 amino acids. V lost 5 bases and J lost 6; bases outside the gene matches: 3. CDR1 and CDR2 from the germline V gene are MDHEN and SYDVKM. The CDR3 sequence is CASSRGLAGGKTQYF. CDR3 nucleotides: TGTGCCAGCAGTAGGGGACTAGCGGGAGGGAAGACCCAGTACTTC.

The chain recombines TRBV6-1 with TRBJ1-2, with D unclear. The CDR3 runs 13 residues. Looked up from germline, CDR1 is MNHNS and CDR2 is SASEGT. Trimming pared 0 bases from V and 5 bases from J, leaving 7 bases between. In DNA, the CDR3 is TGTGCCAGCAGTGAAGCGGCAGATTATGGCTACACCTTC. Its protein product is CASSEAADYGYTF.

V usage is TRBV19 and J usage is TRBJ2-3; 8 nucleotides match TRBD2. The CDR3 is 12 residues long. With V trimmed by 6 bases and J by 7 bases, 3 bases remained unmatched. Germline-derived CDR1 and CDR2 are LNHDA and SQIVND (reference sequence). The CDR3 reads CASSRTSNTQYF. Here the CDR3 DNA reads TGTGCCAGTAGCCGGACTAGCAATACGCAGTATTTT.

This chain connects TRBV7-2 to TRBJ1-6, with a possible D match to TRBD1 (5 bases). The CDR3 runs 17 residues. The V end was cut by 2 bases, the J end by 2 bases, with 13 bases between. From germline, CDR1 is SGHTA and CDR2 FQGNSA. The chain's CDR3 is CASSLFQATAYNSPLHF. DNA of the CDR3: TGTGCCAGCAGCTTATTCCAAGCGACAGCCTATAATTCACCCCTCCACTTT.

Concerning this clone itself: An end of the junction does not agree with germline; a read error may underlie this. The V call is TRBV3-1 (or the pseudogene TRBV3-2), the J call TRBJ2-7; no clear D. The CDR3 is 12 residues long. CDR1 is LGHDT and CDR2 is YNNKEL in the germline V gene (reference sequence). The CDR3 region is CASSQAVTDKSF. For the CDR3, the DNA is TGTGCCAGCAGCCAAGCCGTCACAGATAAGAGCTTC.

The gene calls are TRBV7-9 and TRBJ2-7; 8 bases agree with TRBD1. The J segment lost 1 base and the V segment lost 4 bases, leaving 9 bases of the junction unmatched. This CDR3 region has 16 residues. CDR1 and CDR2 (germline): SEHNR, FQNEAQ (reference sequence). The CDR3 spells CASSSNRDRISYEQYF. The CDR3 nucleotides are TGTGCCAGCAGCTCAAACCGGGACAGGATTTCCTACGAGCAGTACTTC.